These 17 T cell receptor beta chains originate from one sample sequenced in a study of blood T cell repertoires in COVID-19 (TCRdb year 2020). Libraries were made using the immunoSEQ multiplex PCR assay. In TCRdb, the immuneACCESS table is reduced to in-frame sequences with V and J assigned. These tables do not hold every clone; where another copy was compared, an unresolved V gene accounts for under half, and the others remain unexplained. Here the sample has 200,000 to 300,000 clones; 83% occur a single time. The top ten constitute roughly 5% of the sample. Sequencing was done on a sample of peripheral blood. The receptors were gathered from a human donor in a cohort sampled during active COVID-19.

This clone was detected a few times. The V call is TRBV6-5, the J call TRBJ1-6, with D possibly matching TRBD1 (5 bases). Germline CDR1 is MNHEY and CDR2 is SVGAGI. The CDR3 sequence is 12 residues long. Trimming shortened V by 2 bases and J by 10 bases, and 6 bases separated the two germline ends. DNA of the CDR3: TGTGCCAGCAGTTACGGACACTCACCCCTCCACTTT. This encodes CASSYGHSPLHF.

The J gene is TRBJ2-1, the V gene TRBV3-1 (or the pseudogene TRBV3-2); TRBD2 agrees at 14 bases. The CDR3 spans 16 residues. Germline V lookup: CDR1 LGHDT, CDR2 YNNKEL (reference sequence). The ends lost 1 base at V and 8 bases at J; junction bases unmatched: 4. CDR3 sequence (DNA): TGTGCCAGCAGCCAAGGACCGGGACTAGCGGGAGATGAGCAGTTCTTC. Protein sequence: CASSQGPGLAGDEQFF.

As for this clone: Germline is not matched at one junction end, which may reflect a read error. The V and J genes are TRBV28 and TRBJ2-7; the match to TRBD2 covers 12 bases. Per the germline V gene, CDR1 is MDHEN and CDR2 is SYDVKM. The CDR3 covers 14 residues. The CDR3 reads CASSRSPSLAGGSF. CDR3 coding DNA: TGTGCCAGCAGTCGCTCCCCCTCACTAGCGGGAGGCTCCTTC.

The V and J genes are TRBV4-2 and TRBJ2-3, with 8 bases identical to TRBD1. V shed 0 bases and J 4 bases; nucleotides not matched to a gene: 9. The CDR3 covers 17 residues. Germline CDR1 is LGHNA and CDR2 is YNFKEQ. The CDR3 coding sequence is TGTGCCAGCAGCCAAGATAGAAGGCAGGGGGCCCCAGATACGCAGTATTTT. This codes for CASSQDRRQGAPDTQYF.

The genes are TRBV6-5 and TRBJ1-6; 9 bases agree with TRBD1. This CDR3 has 12 residues. CDR1 and CDR2 from the germline V gene are MNHEY and SVGAGI. Trimming at V came to 5 bases and at J to 16 bases, leaving 6 bases not matched to a gene. CDR3: CASSQRTGALHF. CDR3 coding DNA: TGTGCCAGCAGTCAAAGGACAGGGGCACTCCACTTT.

The chain uses TRBV12-3 or TRBV12-4 and TRBJ1-2; no clear D gene. The V end was cut by 10 bases, the J end by 8 bases, with 14 bases between. The CDR3 is made up of 11 amino acids. The CDR3 bases are TGTGCCACCCCGTCGACGAGGGGCTACACCTTC. Translation gives CATPSTRGYTF.

The chain recombines TRBV6-5 with TRBJ1-5; 10 positions match TRBD1. CDR1 and CDR2 (germline): MNHEY, SVGAGI. The CDR3 runs to 12 residues. V lost 8 bases and J lost 7; bases outside the gene matches: 2. CDR3 in DNA: TGTGCCAGCGAGACAGGGGGCCAGCCCCAGCATTTT. Its protein product is CASETGGQPQHF.

J is TRBJ1-2 and V is TRBV10-1, with TRBD1 matching over 7 bases. The CDR3 length is 14 residues. After removal of 5 bases from V and 2 bases from J, the junction contained 5 bases not matched to a gene. CDR1 WNHNN and CDR2 SYGVQD come from the germline V gene (reference sequence). CDR3: CASSPGTVNYGYTF. DNA of the CDR3: TGCGCCAGCAGTCCCGGGACAGTGAACTATGGCTACACCTTC.

This sequence joins TRBV11-3 and TRBJ2-3, with D tentatively TRBD2 (6 bases). V was trimmed by 1 base and J by 1 base, leaving 15 bases between them. The CDR3 sequence is 17 residues long. Looked up from germline, CDR1 is SGHNT and CDR2 is YENEEA. CDR3 amino acids: CASSLGRGLSGTDTQYF. DNA for the CDR3: TGTGCCAGCAGCTTAGGGAGGGGATTAAGCGGCACAGATACGCAGTATTTT.

This chain uses TRBV29-1 with TRBJ2-7; 8 nucleotides line up with TRBD1. The length of the CDR3 is 12 residues. V gave up 3 bases and J gave up 7 bases; unmatched junction bases: 5. Germline lookup yields CDR1 SQVTM and CDR2 ANQGSEA. CDR3 in amino acids: CSVETGVGEQYF. CDR3 bases: TGCAGCGTTGAGACAGGGGTCGGAGAGCAGTACTTC.

The rearrangement uses TRBV5-1 and TRBJ1-4; the D is unclear. The CDR3 length is 14 residues. V lost 7 bases and J 3 bases, leaving 13 bases between the germline ends. CDR1 SGHRS and CDR2 YFSETQ come from the germline V gene. The CDR3 nucleotides are TGCGCCAGCTCCTGGAGGGATCCTAATGAAAAACTGTTTTTT. Translation gives CASSWRDPNEKLFF.

The chain couples TRBV28 to TRBJ1-6, with 9 bases matching TRBD1. The CDR3 totals 15 residues. The J segment lost 2 bases and the V segment lost 11 bases, leaving 7 bases of the junction unmatched. Looked up from germline, CDR1 is MDHEN and CDR2 is SYDVKM. The CDR3 here is CAGGTGIPYNSPLHF. The CDR3 bases are TGTGCCGGGGGGACAGGGATCCCCTATAATTCACCCCTCCACTTT.

The V and J genes are TRBV2 and TRBJ1-4; the D gene is possibly TRBD1 (5 bases). Germline CDR1 SNHLY, CDR2 FYNNEI. CDR3 length equals 15 residues. V was shortened by 6 bases and J by 5 bases, with 16 bases between the two germline ends. CDR3 region: CASSRIKGLNEKLFF. The CDR3 nucleotides read TGTGCCAGCAGCCGCATCAAGGGGTTGAATGAAAAACTGTTTTTT.

The chain couples TRBV30 to TRBJ1-1, with D maybe TRBD1 (5 bases). V was clipped by 7 bases and J by 1 base, with 16 bases between them. The CDR3 is 14 amino acids. CDR1 is GTSNPN and CDR2 is SVGIG in the germline V gene (reference sequence). The CDR3 sequence: CAFDRGGENTEAFF. CDR3 DNA: TGTGCCTTTGACCGGGGGGGGGAGAACACTGAAGCTTTCTTT.

This chain uses TRBV6-5 with TRBJ2-7; 7 positions match TRBD1. The CDR3 runs to 15 residues. With V trimmed by 5 bases and J by 0 bases, 7 bases remained unmatched. Per germline, CDR1 MNHEY and CDR2 SVGAGI. CDR3 DNA sequence: TGTGCCAGCAGTAGACAGGGCATAGGCTCCTACGAGCAGTACTTC. Amino acid sequence: CASSRQGIGSYEQYF.

There are a few counts of this clone. The rearrangement links TRBV5-1 to TRBJ1-6; a possible D gene is TRBD1 (5 bases). Trimming cost V 5 bases and J 7 bases, with 19 bases left between them. CDR1 SGHRS and CDR2 YFSETQ come from the germline V gene. The CDR3 has 16 residues. CDR3 residues: CASRQWPGEGNSPLHF. Here the CDR3 DNA reads TGCGCCAGCAGGCAATGGCCGGGGGAGGGAAATTCACCCCTCCACTTT.

This chain uses TRBV28 with TRBJ2-2; TRBD2 matches 11 bases. The CDR3 contains 14 residues. CDR1 is MDHEN and CDR2 is SYDVKM in the germline V gene. The V segment lost 6 bases and the J segment 8 bases; nucleotides outside the gene matches: 5. This CDR3 reads CASSRSGRVGELFF. The CDR3 nucleotides read TGTGCCAGCAGCCGTAGCGGGAGGGTGGGGGAGCTGTTTTTT.